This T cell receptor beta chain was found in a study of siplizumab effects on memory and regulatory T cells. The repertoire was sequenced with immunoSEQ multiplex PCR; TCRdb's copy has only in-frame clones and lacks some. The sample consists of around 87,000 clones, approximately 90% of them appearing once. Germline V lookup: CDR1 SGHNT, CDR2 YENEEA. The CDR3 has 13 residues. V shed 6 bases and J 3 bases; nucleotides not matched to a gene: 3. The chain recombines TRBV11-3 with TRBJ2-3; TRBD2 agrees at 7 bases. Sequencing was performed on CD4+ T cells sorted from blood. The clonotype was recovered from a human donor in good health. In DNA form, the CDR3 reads TGTGCCAGCAGTCCGGGAGGAACAGATACGCAGTATTTT. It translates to CASSPGGTDTQYF.